The 20 T cell receptor beta chains given below trace back to one sample, sequenced in a study of T cells in Graves' hyperthyroidism and ophthalmopathy. It was RNA transcripts that yielded the amplified TCR beta CDR3 regions. Initially, a first-round RT-PCR of the TCR CDR3 employed the HTBI primer set. TCRdb itself ran the multiplex PCR reads through MiXCR, one entry per CDR3 protein. Here the sample spans more than 350,000 distinct CDR3 sequences, more than 12% being singletons. The sequenced sample was blood. The receptors were sampled from a woman under 40 with Graves' ophthalmopathy.

This clonotype was detected a few times. The genes are TRBV7-3 and TRBJ1-2; D is unclear. Per germline, CDR1 SGHTA and CDR2 FQGTGA. Trimming took 4 bases from V and 5 from J, leaving 14 bases between them. The CDR3 is 14 residues long. The CDR3 nucleotides read TGTGCCAGCAGCTCCCAACCTGACACTTATGGCTACACCTTC. Translation: CASSSQPDTYGYTF.

This clonotype was counted many times. This chain connects TRBV7-2 to TRBJ2-5; the D is unclear. Germline V gene sequence: CDR1 SGHTA, CDR2 FQGNSA. With 5 bases removed from V and 11 bases from J, the gap between germline ends came to 18 bases. CDR3 length: 13 amino acids. Written as DNA, the CDR3 is TGTGCCAGCAGCGGGGTACGAGGAGTCGGTCAGTACTTC. As protein: CASSGVRGVGQYF.

This sequence joins TRBV6-4 and TRBJ2-1, with TRBD2 identical over 9 bases. Losses at the gene ends were 4 bases for V and 9 bases for J; bases not matched to a gene: 7. The CDR3 loop spans 14 amino acids. Germline CDR1 is MRHNA and CDR2 is SNTAGT. Here the CDR3 DNA reads TGTGCCAGCAGTGCGCGGGGGGGCAGTTTTGAGCAGTTCTTC. Translating it yields CASSARGGSFEQFF.

There are many counts of this clonotype. V and J are TRBV20-1 and TRBJ1-1, with D maybe TRBD1 (5 bases). This CDR3 spans 15 amino acids. V was clipped by 0 bases and J by 0 bases, with 11 bases between them. CDR1 and CDR2 (germline): DFQATT, SNEGSKA (reference sequence). This chain's CDR3 is CSARDRRTLNTEAFF. The CDR3 coding sequence is TGCAGTGCTAGAGATAGACGGACATTGAACACTGAAGCTTTCTTT.

V and J are TRBV3-1 and TRBJ1-2; 8 nucleotides line up with TRBD1. CDR1 LGHDT and CDR2 YNNKEL come from the germline V gene (reference sequence). Trimming removed 4 bases from V and 4 bases from J; junction bases left unmatched: 5. The CDR3 loop spans 14 amino acids. The CDR3 DNA follows: TGTGCCAGCAGCCCGGGACAGGAGGTCTATGGCTACACCTTC. Translation: CASSPGQEVYGYTF.

Many counts were recorded for this clonotype. This chain uses TRBV7-3 with TRBJ2-1; D is perhaps TRBD1 (6 bases). Trimming shortened V by 2 bases and J by 5 bases, and 13 bases separated the two germline ends. The CDR3 spans 15 residues. Germline lookup yields CDR1 SGHTA and CDR2 FQGTGA. The CDR3: CASSLGGAGNNEQFF. In nucleotides, the CDR3 is TGTGCCAGCAGCTTAGGGGGCGCGGGTAACAATGAGCAGTTCTTC.

This clonotype was seen many times. This chain links TRBV7-8 with TRBJ2-3, with TRBD1 as a possible D gene (5 bases). Trimming removed 3 bases from V and 4 bases from J, with 14 bases in between. CDR3 length equals 15 residues. Per the germline V gene, CDR1 is SGHVS and CDR2 is FQNEAQ. The CDR3 nucleotides are TGTGCCAGCAGCTTTTCTTCCTCAGGGTCAGATACGCAGTATTTT. Protein: CASSFSSSGSDTQYF.

The chain couples TRBV7-2 to TRBJ2-1, with 9 bases that match TRBD1. This CDR3 region has 17 residues. Germline V gene data show CDR1 as SGHTA and CDR2 as FQGNSA. V trimming: 6 bases; J trimming: 2 bases; junction bases outside the gene matches: 11. CDR3 DNA: TGTGCCAGCAGGCCTACCCCGGGACAGGGCACCTACAATGAGCAGTTCTTC. Protein: CASRPTPGQGTYNEQFF.

This clonotype was seen a handful of times. This chain uses TRBV12-3 or TRBV12-4 with TRBJ1-6, with D perhaps TRBD1 (5 bases). Trimming pared 2 bases from V and 3 bases from J, leaving 14 bases between. The CDR3 runs 17 residues. This chain's CDR3 is CASSLLGRPDYNSPLHF. In nucleotides, the CDR3 is TGTGCCAGCAGTTTACTGGGGCGGCCAGACTATAATTCACCCCTCCACTTT.

On this clonotype itself: A much larger clone lies one base from this, so it may be a read error. The chain joins TRBV6-1 to TRBJ2-7; D remains ambiguous. Germline lookup yields CDR1 MNHNS and CDR2 SASEGT. CDR3 length: 15 amino acids. CDR3 DNA sequence: TGTGCCAACAGTGAATTCGGGCTGGGTGGAAGCGAGCAGTACTTC. It yields the protein CANSEFGLGGSEQYF.

Turning to this clonotype: The DNA is omitted, as the CDR3 cannot be located on it reliably, and the CDR3 follows TCRdb's listing. This chain links TRBV2 with TRBJ1-6; the table's D gene call, TRBD1, was not cross checked with the DNA. The CDR3 spans 16 amino acids, including both terminal residues. CDR1 and CDR2 from the germline V gene are SNHLY and FYNNEI. The CDR3 loop reads CASSVGPGSNNSPLHF.

The V and J genes are TRBV19 and TRBJ2-1, with TRBD2 identical over 7 bases. This CDR3 comprises 19 residues. Germline V gene sequence: CDR1 LNHDA, CDR2 SQIVND (reference sequence). Trimming cost V 5 bases and J 4 bases; bases outside gene matches: 20. The CDR3 loop is CASSQRLLPRVGGYNEQFF. Here the CDR3 DNA reads TGTGCCAGTAGTCAACGCCTCCTCCCTCGGGTGGGGGGGTACAATGAGCAGTTCTTC. The full variable domain, rest sourced from reference TRBV19 and TRBJ2-1, is DGGITQSPKYLFRKEGQNVTLSCEQNLNHDAMYWYRQDPGQGLRLIYYSQIVNDFQKGDIAEGYSVSREKKESFPLTVTSAQKNPTAFYLCASSQRLLPRVGGYNEQFFGPGTRLTVL.

Ten or more counts support this clonotype. The chain uses TRBV3-1 and TRBJ2-5, with 7 nucleotides matching TRBD1. The CDR3 runs to 16 residues. The junction had 9 bases not matched to a gene; V was cut back by 4 bases and J by 1 base. Germline V lookup: CDR1 LGHDT, CDR2 YNNKEL (reference sequence). CDR3 coding DNA: TGTGCCAGCAGCCCTCCGGGACAGCACCTCCAAGAGACCCAGTACTTC. Its translation: CASSPPGQHLQETQYF.

The chain joins TRBV28 to TRBJ1-4; 7 nucleotides agree with TRBD1. This CDR3 has 14 residues. The V gene end was trimmed by 6 bases and the J gene end by 2 bases; junction bases not matched to a gene: 3. Germline lookup yields CDR1 MDHEN and CDR2 SYDVKM. This chain's CDR3 is CASRSTGTNEKLFF. The CDR3 DNA follows: TGTGCCAGCAGATCGACAGGGACTAATGAAAAACTGTTTTTT.

This clonotype was seen repeatedly, ten times or more. The chain employs TRBV3-1 and TRBJ1-1; 8 positions match TRBD1. Unmatched junction bases numbered 5, after V lost 4 bases and J lost 4 bases. The CDR3 has 14 amino acids. Germline V CDR1 and CDR2: LGHDT, YNNKEL (reference sequence). The CDR3 DNA follows: TGTGCCAGCAGCCCCATCACAGGGGGCACTGAAGCTTTCTTT. Translation: CASSPITGGTEAFF. The full variable domain, its missing parts supplied by reference TRBV3-1 and TRBJ1-1, is DTAVSQTPKYLVTQMGNDKSIKCEQNLGHDTMYWYKQDSKKFLKIMFSYNNKELIINETVPNRFSPKSPDKAHLNLHINSLELGDSAVYFCASSPITGGTEAFFGQGTRLTVV.

In this sample, this clonotype turned up many times. The chain combines TRBV11-2 with TRBJ1-5; D remains unclear. CDR1 is SGHAT, CDR2 FQNNGV, per germline. V was trimmed by 5 bases and J by 6 bases, leaving 11 bases between them. The CDR3 spans 13 residues. The CDR3 DNA follows: TGTGCCAGCAGCCAGTCGTCGGTTCAGCCCCAGCATTTT. Translating gives CASSQSSVQPQHF.

This clonotype has a count of ten or more. The rearrangement uses TRBV2 and TRBJ2-4, with D possibly being TRBD1 or TRBD2 (5 bases each). In germline, CDR1 is SNHLY, CDR2 FYNNEI. The CDR3 is made up of 15 amino acids. Trimming took 6 bases from V and 0 from J, leaving 12 bases between them. As DNA, the CDR3 is TGTGCCAGCAGGGGGGAGCCACTAGCCAAAAACATTCAGTACTTC. Its protein is CASRGEPLAKNIQYF.

This clonotype was detected many times. This sequence joins TRBV6-1 and TRBJ2-7, with 9 bases matching TRBD1. The V gene end was trimmed by 6 bases and the J gene end by 1 base; junction bases not matched to a gene: 13. This CDR3 comprises 17 residues. The V gene's germline CDR1 is MNHNS and CDR2 SASEGT. CDR3: CASRDRGRVRESYEQYF. CDR3 DNA: TGTGCCAGCAGGGACAGGGGAAGGGTTCGGGAATCCTACGAGCAGTACTTC.

This clonotype came up many times. In DNA, the CDR3 is TGTGCCATCCTCGGATACGGCTACACCTTC. This encodes CAILGYGYTF. The chain combines TRBV2 with TRBJ1-2; D is undetermined. Between the trimmed V and J ends, which lost 10 bases and 8 bases, there was a span of 11 bases. CDR3 length: 10 amino acids. CDR1 is SNHLY, CDR2 FYNNEI, per germline.

About this clonotype itself: A much larger clone lies one base from this, so it may be a read error. The missing conserved phenylalanine or tryptophan at the end of this CDR3 makes a read error likely. The V call is TRBV12-3 or TRBV12-4, the J call TRBJ1-1, with D perhaps matching TRBD1 (5 bases). There are 13 residues in the CDR3. V was cut by 5 bases and J by 4 bases, with 11 bases left in between. CDR3 sequence reads: CASSRRGITEAFL. The CDR3 DNA follows: TGTGCCAGCAGTCGGCGGGGGATCACTGAAGCTTTCCTT.